The T cell receptor (beta chain) under discussion was sequenced for a study of T cell repertoires in cytomegalovirus infection. Study-wide context: Recently identified HLA-C-restricted and well-studied HLA-B-restricted CMV epitopes were used. Evidence of both CMV infection and a matching HLA type came from public TCR beta signatures. Study-wide points: The response measured ex vivo was dominated by TCR beta clonotypes (HLA-C-restricted and CMV-specific). Individuals carrying CMV plus the relevant HLA were identified by cumulative frequency of public TCR beta families.

Each CDR3 protein gets one entry after TCRdb re-called the reads with MiXCR. The sample holds some 940,000 distinct CDR3 sequences, around 30% seen once. Unmatched junction bases numbered 5, after V lost 0 bases and J lost 3 bases. CDR1 is MGHRA, CDR2 YSYEKL, per germline. This CDR3 has 16 residues. A few counts support this clonotype. Its antigen is unidentified. The genes are TRBV4-1 and TRBJ1-5, with 7 bases aligning to TRBD1. The sequence came from a human donor in good health (CMV status not recorded). Some clones in this sample may be carry-over from other donors' samples. The material was cultured CD8+ T cells from PBMCs, obtained from culture after CMV antigen stimulation. The DNA for the CDR3 is TGCGCCAGCAGCCAAGATAGGGGACAGTTCAATCAGCCCCAGCATTTT. As protein: CASSQDRGQFNQPQHF.